This record concerns one T cell receptor beta chain sequence. Its antigen is as yet unknown. The entry originates in a study of T-cell reconstitution after alpha-beta-depleted transplantation in children. Points from the study as a whole: Some patients owed their high day-60 TCRbeta diversity to surviving recipient T cells and thymic progenitors. Fresh T-cell production supplied most of the T-cell counts and diversity seen one year after transplant. Alpha-beta T cells about two months after transplant reportedly derived from several hundred expanded graft clones.

Construction of the TCRbeta library involved unique molecular identifiers. TCRdb re-called the PCR reads with MiXCR, one entry per CDR3 protein. There are about 210,000 distinct CDR3 sequences in the sample; over 15% occur only once, and about two fifths lies in the top ten. The CDR3 is 14 residues long. Germline V gives CDR1 DFQATT, CDR2 SNEGSKA (reference sequence). Trimming removed 0 bases from V and 1 base from J; junction bases left unmatched: 3. The sequence derives from a male patient aged 2 to 9 who had a stem cell transplant for acute lymphoblastic leukemia, so the T cells may come from the graft donor. Here the sequenced sample was PBMCs, mostly from graft donor cells, taken 360 days after TCRalphabeta/CD19-depleted stem cell transplant. V usage is TRBV20-1 and J usage is TRBJ2-7; 7 bases are shared with TRBD2. The CDR3 DNA sequence: TGCAGTGCTAGAGATCACGGGAGGTCCTACGAGCAGTACTTC. It codes for CSARDHGRSYEQYF.